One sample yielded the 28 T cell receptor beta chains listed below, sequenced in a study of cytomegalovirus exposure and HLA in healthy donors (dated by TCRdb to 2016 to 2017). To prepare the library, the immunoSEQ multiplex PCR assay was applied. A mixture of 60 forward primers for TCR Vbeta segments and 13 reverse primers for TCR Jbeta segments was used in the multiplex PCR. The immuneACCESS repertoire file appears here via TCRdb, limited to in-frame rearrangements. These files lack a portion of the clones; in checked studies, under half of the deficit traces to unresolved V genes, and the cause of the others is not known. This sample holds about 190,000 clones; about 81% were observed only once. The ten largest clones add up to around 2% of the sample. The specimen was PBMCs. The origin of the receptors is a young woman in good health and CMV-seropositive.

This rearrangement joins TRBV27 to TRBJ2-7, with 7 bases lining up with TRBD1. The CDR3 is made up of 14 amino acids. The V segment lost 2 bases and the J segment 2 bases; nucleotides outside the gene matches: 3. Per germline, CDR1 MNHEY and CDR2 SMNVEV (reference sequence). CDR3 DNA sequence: TGTGCCAGCAGTTTAAGGGACAGCCCCTACGAGCAGTACTTC. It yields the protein CASSLRDSPYEQYF.

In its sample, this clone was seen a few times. The CDR3 loop reads CASSPEQGALNTEAFF. For the CDR3, the DNA is TGCGCCAGCAGCCCCGAACAGGGGGCCTTGAACACTGAAGCTTTCTTT. This sequence joins TRBV4-1 and TRBJ1-1; 9 bases fit TRBD1. Germline V CDR1 and CDR2: MGHRA, YSYEKL. V dropped 4 bases and J dropped 0; count of bases not matched to a gene: 6. The CDR3 totals 16 residues.

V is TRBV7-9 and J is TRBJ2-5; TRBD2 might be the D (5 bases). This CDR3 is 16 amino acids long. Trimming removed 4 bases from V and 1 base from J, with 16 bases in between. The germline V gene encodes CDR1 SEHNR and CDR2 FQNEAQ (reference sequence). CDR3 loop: CASSYGLPPFQETQYF. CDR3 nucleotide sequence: TGTGCCAGCAGCTACGGACTCCCGCCTTTCCAAGAGACCCAGTACTTC.

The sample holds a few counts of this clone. The CDR3 here is CASSAAGPYNSPLHF. The CDR3 nucleotides read TGTGCCAGCAGCGCGGCGGGCCCTTATAATTCACCCCTCCACTTT. The chain is built from TRBV21-1 and TRBJ1-6. TRBV21-1 is described as a pseudogene. The CDR3 length is 15 residues.

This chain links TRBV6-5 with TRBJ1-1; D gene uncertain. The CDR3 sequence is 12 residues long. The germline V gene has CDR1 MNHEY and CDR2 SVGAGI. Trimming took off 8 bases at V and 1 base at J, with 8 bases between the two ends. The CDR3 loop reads CASWWANTEAFF. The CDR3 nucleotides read TGTGCCAGCTGGTGGGCGAACACTGAAGCTTTCTTT.

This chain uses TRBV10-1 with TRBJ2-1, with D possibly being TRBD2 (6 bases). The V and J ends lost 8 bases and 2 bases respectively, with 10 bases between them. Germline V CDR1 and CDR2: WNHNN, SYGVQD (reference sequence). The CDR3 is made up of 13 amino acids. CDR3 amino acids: CASGGTPYNEQFF. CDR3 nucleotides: TGCGCCAGCGGAGGGACTCCCTACAATGAGCAGTTCTTC.

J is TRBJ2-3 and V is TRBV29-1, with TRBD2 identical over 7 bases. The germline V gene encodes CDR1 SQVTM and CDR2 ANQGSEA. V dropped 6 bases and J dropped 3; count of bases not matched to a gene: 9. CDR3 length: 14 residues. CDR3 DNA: TGCAGCGTCCAGAGCGGGGCTACAACAGATACGCAGTATTTT. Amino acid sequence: CSVQSGATTDTQYF.

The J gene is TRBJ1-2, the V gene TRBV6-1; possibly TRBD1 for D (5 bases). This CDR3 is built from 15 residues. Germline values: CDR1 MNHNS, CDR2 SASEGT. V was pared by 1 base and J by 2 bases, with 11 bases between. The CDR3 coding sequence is TGTGCCAGCAGTGAAGTTTGGGGGGGAAACTATGGCTACACCTTC. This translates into CASSEVWGGNYGYTF.

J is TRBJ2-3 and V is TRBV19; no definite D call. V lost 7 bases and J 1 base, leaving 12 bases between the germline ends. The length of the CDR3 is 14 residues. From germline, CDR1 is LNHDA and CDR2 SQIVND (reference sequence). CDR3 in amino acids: CASISTSGTDTQYF. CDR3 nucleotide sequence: TGTGCCAGTATATCTACTTCGGGCACAGATACGCAGTATTTT.

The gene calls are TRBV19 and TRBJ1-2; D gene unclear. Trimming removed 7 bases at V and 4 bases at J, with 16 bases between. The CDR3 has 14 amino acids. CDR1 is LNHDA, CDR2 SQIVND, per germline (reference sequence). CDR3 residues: CASKVEGSSYGYTF. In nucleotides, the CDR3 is TGTGCCAGTAAAGTAGAGGGATCCTCCTATGGCTACACCTTC.

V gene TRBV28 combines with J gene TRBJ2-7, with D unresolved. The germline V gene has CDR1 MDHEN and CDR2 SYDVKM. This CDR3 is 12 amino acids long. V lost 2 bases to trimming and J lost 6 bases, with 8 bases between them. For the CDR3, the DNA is TGTGCCAGCAGTTTAACCTACGGCGAGCAGTACTTC. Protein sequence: CASSLTYGEQYF.

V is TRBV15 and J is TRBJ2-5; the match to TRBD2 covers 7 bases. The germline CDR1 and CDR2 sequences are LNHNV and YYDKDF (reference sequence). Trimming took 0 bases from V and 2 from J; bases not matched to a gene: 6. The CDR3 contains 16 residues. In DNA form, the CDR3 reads TGTGCCACCAGCAGAGATAGGGGAGGGTGGCAAGAGACCCAGTACTTC. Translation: CATSRDRGGWQETQYF.

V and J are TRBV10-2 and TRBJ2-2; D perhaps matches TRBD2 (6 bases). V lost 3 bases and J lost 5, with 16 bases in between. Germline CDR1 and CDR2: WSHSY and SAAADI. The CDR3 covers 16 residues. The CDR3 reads CASSDVMGGATGELFF. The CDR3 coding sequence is TGCGCCAGCAGTGACGTTATGGGGGGAGCTACCGGGGAGCTGTTTTTT.

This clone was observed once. The CDR3 DNA is TGTGCCAGCAGCCAGTGGTACCTTAGCGGGGGGGTGGGAGAGCAGTTCTTC. It specifies CASSQWYLSGGVGEQFF. The chain couples TRBV7-9 to TRBJ2-1; 11 nucleotides agree with TRBD2. Looked up from germline, CDR1 is SEHNR and CDR2 is FQNEAQ (reference sequence). The CDR3 length is 17 residues. The V gene end was trimmed by 5 bases and the J gene end by 10 bases; junction bases not matched to a gene: 16.

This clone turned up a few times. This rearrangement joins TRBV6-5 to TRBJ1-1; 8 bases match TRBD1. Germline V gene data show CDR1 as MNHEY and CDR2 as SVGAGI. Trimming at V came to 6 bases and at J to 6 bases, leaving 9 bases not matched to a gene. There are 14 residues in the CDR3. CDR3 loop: CASSPRDRISEAFF. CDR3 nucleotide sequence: TGTGCCAGCAGCCCGCGGGACAGGATTTCTGAAGCTTTCTTT.

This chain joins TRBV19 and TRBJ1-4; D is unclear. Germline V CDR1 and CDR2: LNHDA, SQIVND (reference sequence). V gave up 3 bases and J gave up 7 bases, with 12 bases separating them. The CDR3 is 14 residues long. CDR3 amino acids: CASSMDISGEKLFF. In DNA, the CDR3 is TGTGCCAGTAGTATGGATATTTCGGGTGAAAAACTGTTTTTT. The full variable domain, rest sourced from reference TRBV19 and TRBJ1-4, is DGGITQSPKYLFRKEGQNVTLSCEQNLNHDAMYWYRQDPGQGLRLIYYSQIVNDFQKGDIAEGYSVSREKKESFPLTVTSAQKNPTAFYLCASSMDISGEKLFFGSGTQLSVL.

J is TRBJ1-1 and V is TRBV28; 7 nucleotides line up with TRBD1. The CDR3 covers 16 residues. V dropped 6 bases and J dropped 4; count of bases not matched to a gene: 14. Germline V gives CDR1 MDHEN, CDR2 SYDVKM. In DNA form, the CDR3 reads TGTGCCAGCAGGGAGACAGGGAATTCCCGCCTCACTGAAGCTTTCTTT. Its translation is CASRETGNSRLTEAFF.

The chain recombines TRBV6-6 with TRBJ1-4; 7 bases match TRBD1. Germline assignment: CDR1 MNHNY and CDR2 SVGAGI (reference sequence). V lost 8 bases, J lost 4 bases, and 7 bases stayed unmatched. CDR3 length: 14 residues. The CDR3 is CASRDSGHNEKLFF. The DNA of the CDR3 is TGTGCCAGCCGGGACAGTGGCCATAATGAAAAACTGTTTTTT.

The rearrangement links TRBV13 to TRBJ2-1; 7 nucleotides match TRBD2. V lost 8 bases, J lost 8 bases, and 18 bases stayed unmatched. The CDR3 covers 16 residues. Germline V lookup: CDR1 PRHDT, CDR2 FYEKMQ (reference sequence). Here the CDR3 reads CASDPPGGWEGYEQFF. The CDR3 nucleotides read TGTGCCAGCGACCCGCCGGGAGGCTGGGAAGGCTATGAGCAGTTCTTC.

The CDR3 DNA is TGTGCCTGGAGTCTAGGACAGGGGGCCGGGGAGCTGTTTTTT. Its translation: CAWSLGQGAGELFF. The chain uses TRBV30 and TRBJ2-2, with 10 nucleotides matching TRBD1. CDR3 size: 14 residues. The germline gives CDR1 GTSNPN, CDR2 SVGIG (reference sequence). The trim removed 2 bases at V and 6 bases at J, leaving 3 bases unmatched.

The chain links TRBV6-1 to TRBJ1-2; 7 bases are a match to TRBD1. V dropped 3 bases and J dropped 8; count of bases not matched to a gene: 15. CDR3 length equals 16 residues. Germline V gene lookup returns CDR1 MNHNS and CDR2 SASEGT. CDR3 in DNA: TGTGCCAGCAGTGATGCAGTAAGGCAGGGGGAGTGGGGCTACACCTTC. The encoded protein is CASSDAVRQGEWGYTF.

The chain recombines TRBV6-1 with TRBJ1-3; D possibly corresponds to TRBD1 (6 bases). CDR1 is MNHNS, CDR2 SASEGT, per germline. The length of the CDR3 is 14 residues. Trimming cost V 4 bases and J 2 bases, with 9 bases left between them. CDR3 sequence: CASSVGGTGNTIYF. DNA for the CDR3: TGTGCCAGCAGTGTTGGGGGCACTGGAAACACCATATATTTT.

CDR3 residues: CASSPQETQYF. CDR3 nucleotides: TGTGCCAGCAGTCCACAAGAGACCCAGTACTTC. The rearrangement joins TRBV2 to TRBJ2-5; D gene uncertain. Between the trimmed V and J ends, which lost 5 bases and 2 bases, there was a span of 3 bases. Germline V lookup: CDR1 SNHLY, CDR2 FYNNEI. This CDR3 spans 11 amino acids.

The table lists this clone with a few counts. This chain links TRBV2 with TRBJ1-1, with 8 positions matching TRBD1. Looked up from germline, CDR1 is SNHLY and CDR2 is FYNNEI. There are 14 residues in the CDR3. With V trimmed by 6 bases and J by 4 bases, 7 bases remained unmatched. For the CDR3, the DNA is TGTGCCAGCAGCGATGACAGGGGAGCCACTGAAGCTTTCTTT. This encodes CASSDDRGATEAFF.

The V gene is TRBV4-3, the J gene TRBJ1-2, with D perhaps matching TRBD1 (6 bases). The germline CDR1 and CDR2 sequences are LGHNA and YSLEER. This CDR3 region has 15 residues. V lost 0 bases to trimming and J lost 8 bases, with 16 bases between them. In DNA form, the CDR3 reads TGCGCCAGCAGCCAAGATCGGTTAGGGGGATGGGGCTACACCTTC. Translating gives CASSQDRLGGWGYTF.

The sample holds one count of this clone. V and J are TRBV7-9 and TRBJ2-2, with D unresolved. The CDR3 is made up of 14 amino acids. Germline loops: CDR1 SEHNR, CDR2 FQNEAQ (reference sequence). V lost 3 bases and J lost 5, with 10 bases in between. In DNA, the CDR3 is TGTGCCAGCAGCTTGTACAGAACTACCGGGGAGCTGTTTTTT. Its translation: CASSLYRTTGELFF.

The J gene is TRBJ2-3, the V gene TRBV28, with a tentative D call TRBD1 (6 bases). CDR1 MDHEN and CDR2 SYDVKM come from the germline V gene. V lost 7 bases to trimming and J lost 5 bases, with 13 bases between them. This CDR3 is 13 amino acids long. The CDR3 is CASTLQQGDTQYF. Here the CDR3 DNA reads TGTGCCAGCACCTTACAACAGGGAGATACGCAGTATTTT. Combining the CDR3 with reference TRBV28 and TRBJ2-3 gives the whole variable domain DVKVTQSSRYLVKRTGEKVFLECVQDMDHENMFWYRQDPGLGLRLIYFSYDVKMKEKGDIPEGYSVSREKKERFSLILESASTNQTSMYLCASTLQQGDTQYFGPGTRLTVL.

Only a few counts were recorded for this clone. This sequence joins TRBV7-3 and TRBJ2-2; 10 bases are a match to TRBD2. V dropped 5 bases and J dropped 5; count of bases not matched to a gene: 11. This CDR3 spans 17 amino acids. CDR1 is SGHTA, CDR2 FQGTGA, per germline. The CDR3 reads CASSDLIAGGGTGELFF. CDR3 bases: TGTGCCAGCAGCGACCTAATAGCGGGGGGCGGGACCGGGGAGCTGTTTTTT. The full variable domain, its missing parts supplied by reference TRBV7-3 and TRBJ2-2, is GAGVSQTPSNKVTEKGKYVELRCDPISGHTALYWYRQSLGQGPEFLIYFQGTGAADDSGLPNDRFFAVRPEGSVSTLKIQRTERGDSAVYLCASSDLIAGGGTGELFFGEGSRLTVL.